This TCR beta chain derives from a study of human T cells and chemical hapten exposure. Germline V gene sequence: CDR1 KGHSH, CDR2 LQKENI. Trimming stripped 6 bases from V and 8 bases from J, with 14 bases between. The CDR3 is 14 residues long. Time point indicated: patch test 2, 6 weeks after DPC sensitization. Treatment meaning: therapeutic diphenylcyclopropenone sensitization with weekly scalp DPC. TCRdb reprocessed the RACE reads with MiXCR, giving one entry per CDR3 protein. The sample holds roughly 120,000 distinct CDR3 sequences, roughly 9% seen once. This sample comprised whole blood, obtained in connection with sensitization to the hapten diphenylcyclopropenone (DPC). The sequence was collected from a middle-aged woman with alopecia areata. Some clones in this sample may be carry-over from other donors' samples. The chain uses TRBV18 and TRBJ1-6; D gene ambiguous. This CDR3 is CASSPVGQDSPLHF. The CDR3 DNA reads as TGTGCCAGCTCCCCCGTTGGCCAAGATTCACCCCTCCACTTT.